Listed below are T cell receptor beta chains from one sample, sequenced in a study of early T cells in non-severe SARS-CoV-2 infection. TCRdb ran MiXCR on the 5' RACE reads and lists one entry per CDR3 protein. The sample lists around 50,000 distinct CDR3 sequences, about 4% occurring once. The material sequenced was whole blood. These receptor sequences come from an adult who was a healthcare worker with PCR-confirmed SARS-CoV-2 infection or an uninfected control (not recorded which). CDR3s include the opening cysteine and the closing phenylalanine or tryptophan.

J: TRBJ2-7
V: TRBV4-1
CDR3: CASSRGPAGDSEQYF

J: TRBJ1-1
V: TRBV20-1
CDR3: CSALDATVNTEAFF

J: TRBJ2-5
V: TRBV5-1
CDR3: CASRREAGGPETQYF

J: TRBJ2-7
V: TRBV19
CDR3: CASSGPWTGEDEQYF

J: TRBJ2-1
V: TRBV18
CDR3: CASSPRQYNEQFF

J: TRBJ2-7
V: TRBV5-1
CDR3: CASRSHGSSYEQYF

J: TRBJ2-2
V: TRBV11-2
CDR3: CASSLDQDSTGELFF

J: TRBJ2-1
V: TRBV11-3
CDR3: CASSLQGGLGEQFF

J: TRBJ2-7
V: TRBV6-5
CDR3: CASNSGGRSYEQYF

J: TRBJ2-5
V: TRBV10-3
CDR3: CAISESIAMGETQYF

J: TRBJ2-1
V: TRBV4-1
CDR3: CASSRFDEQFF

J: TRBJ2-1
V: TRBV20-1
CDR3: CSARDSGYNEQFF

J: TRBJ2-3
V: TRBV24-1
CDR3: CATSDPSGREEDTQYF

J: TRBJ2-7
V: TRBV2
CDR3: CAIWTGLSEQYF

J: TRBJ1-1
V: TRBV30
CDR3: CAWSVVPGQGAAEAFF

J: TRBJ2-7
V: TRBV30
CDR3: CAWSEGGTGGREQYF

J: TRBJ2-3
V: TRBV6-1
CDR3: CASSEALVGDTQYF

J: TRBJ1-1
V: TRBV20-1
CDR3: CSARRTGGVNTEAFF